This is a list of T cell receptor beta chains from one sample in a study of T-cell reconstitution after alpha-beta-depleted transplantation in children. TCRdb analysed the PCR reads with MiXCR anew, one entry per CDR3 protein. The table lists approximately 490,000 distinct CDR3 sequences, approximately 13% of them singletons, with about 5.6% in the top ten. The source material was PBMCs from the stem cell graft donor, sampled from the stem cell graft. These receptors originate from a human donor who donated a stem cell graft to a child with combined immunodeficiency. Each CDR3 is given with its conserved first and last residue. The order of the fields is J gene, V gene, D gene, clone size, CDR3 DNA, CDR3 protein. D genes are given only for firm matches. Not every row has a clone size; where given, it reads once, few, many or a size class.

TRBJ2-2 | TRBV7-2 | TRBD2 | few | TGTGCCAGCAGCTTGGGGCTAGCGGGAATCAACTTTAACACCGGGGAGCTGTTTTTT | CASSLGLAGINFNTGELFF
TRBJ2-7 | TRBV4-3 | - | few | TGCGCCAGCAGCCAAGGCCCGACTGGCTCCTACGAGCAGTACTTC | CASSQGPTGSYEQYF
TRBJ1-2 | TRBV29-1 | - | many | TGCAGCGTTTACGACGACTATGGCTACACCTTC | CSVYDDYGYTF
TRBJ1-5 | TRBV12-3/TRBV12-4 | TRBD1 | - | TGTGCCAGCAGTCCCGACAGGGTCAATCAGCCCCAGCATTTT | CASSPDRVNQPQHF
TRBJ2-7 | TRBV21-1 | - | - | TGTGCCAACGTACAGGGGGAGTCCTACGAGCAGTACTTC | CANVQGESYEQYF
TRBJ2-7 | TRBV3-1 | TRBD1 | few | TGTGCCAGCAGCCCGGACAGGGGGCTCGGTGAGCAGTACTTC | CASSPDRGLGEQYF
TRBJ2-7 | TRBV20-1 | - | few | TGCAGTGCCCTTTCGGATTTCTACGAGCAGTACTTC | CSALSDFYEQYF
TRBJ2-1 | TRBV5-1 | TRBD1 | - | TGCGCCAGCAGCCTGGCCGGGACAGGTCAGGATGAGCAGTTCTTC | CASSLAGTGQDEQFF
TRBJ2-7 | TRBV11-3 | TRBD2 | many | TGTGCCAGCAGCTTTACCCTAGCGGGGCTTCACGAGCAGTACTTC | CASSFTLAGLHEQYF
TRBJ2-1 | TRBV7-2 | - | many | TGTGCCAGCAGCCCCCGGACCTACAATGAGCAGTTCTTC | CASSPRTYNEQFF
TRBJ2-3 | TRBV12-3/TRBV12-4 | TRBD1 | many | TGTGCCAGCAGTTTAATGTGGGGACAGATAACAGATACGCAGTATTTT | CASSLMWGQITDTQYF
TRBJ2-3 | TRBV28 | - | - | TGTGCCAGCAGTTTAAATGAGTGGGATTTGAATACGCAGTATTTT | CASSLNEWDLNTQYF
TRBJ2-1 | TRBV7-9 | - | few | TGTGCCAGCAGCTTCCCCGACAATGAGCAGTTCTTC | CASSFPDNEQFF
TRBJ2-7 | TRBV5-1 | - | few | TGCGCCAGCAGCTTGGCCGGCAGTAGCGGTTACGAGCAGTACTTC | CASSLAGSSGYEQYF
TRBJ1-1 | TRBV27 | TRBD1 | few | TGTGCCAGCAACGGACAGGGACCGAACACTGAAGCTTTCTTT | CASNGQGPNTEAFF
TRBJ2-4 | TRBV20-1 | - | - | TGCAGTGCTAGGCTTGACATTCAGTACTTC | CSARLDIQYF
TRBJ1-5 | TRBV6-1 | - | many | TGTGCCAGCAGTGAGGCCCACACGGGGCCCCAGCATTTT | CASSEAHTGPQHF
TRBJ2-2 | TRBV5-1 | - | many | TGCGCCAGCAGCTTGACCCAGAACACCGGGGAGCTGTTTTTT | CASSLTQNTGELFF
TRBJ2-5 | TRBV20-1 | - | few | TGCAGTGCTAGGGGGCAAGAGACCCAGTACTTC | CSARGQETQYF
TRBJ1-3 | TRBV11-2 | - | once | TGTGCCAGCAGCTCTGGGGACGTTCTCTCTGGAAACACCATATATTTT | CASSSGDVLSGNTIYF
TRBJ1-4 | TRBV4-1 | TRBD1 | - | TGCGCCAGCAGCCACGGACAGGCAAGGAATGAAAAACTGTTTTTT | CASSHGQARNEKLFF
TRBJ2-7 | TRBV11-1 | TRBD1 | - | TGTGCCAGCAGCCAAGGGGACAGGGGGACCTACGAGCAGTACTTC | CASSQGDRGTYEQYF
TRBJ1-2 | TRBV7-2 | - | few | TGTGCCAGCAGTGTGATAGCTTCCAGGGGTGGGGATGGCTACACCTTC | CASSVIASRGGDGYTF
TRBJ2-2 | TRBV20-1 | - | many | TGCAGTGCTAGAGGTCCGGGCGGGGAGCTGTTTTTT | CSARGPGGELFF
TRBJ2-1 | TRBV15 | TRBD1 | - | TGTGCCACCAGAGACAGGGGGTCAAACTACAATGAGCAGTTCTTC | CATRDRGSNYNEQFF
TRBJ2-7 | TRBV20-1 | TRBD2 | few | TGCAGTGCTAGAGTGAGCGGGAGGGGGTCCTACGAGCAGTACTTC | CSARVSGRGSYEQYF
TRBJ2-7 | TRBV4-3 | - | - | TGCGCCAGCAGCCAAGACTCGAGGTCCAGGCACGAGCAGTACTTC | CASSQDSRSRHEQYF
TRBJ2-1 | TRBV18 | TRBD1 | - | TGTGCCAGCTCACCACCGGTCAGGGACAGGGGCTCCTACAATGAGCAGTTCTTC | CASSPPVRDRGSYNEQFF
TRBJ2-5 | TRBV20-1 | - | - | TGCAGTGCTAGGACTGCACAAGAGACCCAGTACTTC | CSARTAQETQYF
TRBJ1-2 | TRBV11-2 | TRBD1 | many | TGTGCCAGCAGCTATCGAGGGACAGGGGATGGCTACACCTTC | CASSYRGTGDGYTF
TRBJ2-3 | TRBV5-4 | - | - | TGTGCCAGCAGCTCCGGACTCCTTAGCACAGATACGCAGTATTTT | CASSSGLLSTDTQYF
TRBJ2-1 | TRBV5-6 | - | - | TGTGCCAGCAGCTCAACAGGGGAGGTTTACAATGAGCAGTTCTTC | CASSSTGEVYNEQFF
TRBJ2-1 | TRBV7-3 | - | few | TGTGCCAGCAGCCCCGGGGATGATGAGCAGTTCTTC | CASSPGDDEQFF
TRBJ1-6 | TRBV6-5 | - | few | TGTGCCAGCAGTTACTCTGGGGGGCTCCATTCTTCACCCCTCCACTTT | CASSYSGGLHSSPLHF
TRBJ1-5 | TRBV10-3 | TRBD1 | few | TGTGCCATCAGTGGGACAGGGGAGAATCAGCCCCAGCATTTT | CAISGTGENQPQHF
TRBJ2-4 | TRBV6-1 | - | - | TGTGCCAGCAGTGAACGGAGCGCGTCCAAAAACATTCAGTACTTC | CASSERSASKNIQYF
TRBJ2-5 | TRBV28 | - | - | TGTGCCAGCAGCTCCATGGACAGACCCCAAGAGACCCAGTACTTC | CASSSMDRPQETQYF
TRBJ2-7 | TRBV20-1 | TRBD1 | few | TGCAGTGGAGTGTGGCTCGACGGGACAGGGGTCGAGCAGTACTTC | CSGVWLDGTGVEQYF
TRBJ2-3 | TRBV7-9 | TRBD1 | - | TGTGCCAGCAGCCTAGTTCGGACAGGGGCCAGAGATACGCAGTATTTT | CASSLVRTGARDTQYF
TRBJ1-1 | TRBV12-3/TRBV12-4 | - | many | TGTGCCAGCACCAACGCCACAGGTTTCACTGAAGCTTTCTTT | CASTNATGFTEAFF
TRBJ2-5 | TRBV3-1 | - | - | TGTGCCAGCAGCCAAGCGGGATCCCAAGAGACCCAGTACTTC | CASSQAGSQETQYF
TRBJ2-5 | TRBV12-3/TRBV12-4 | TRBD2 | - | TGTGCCAGCAGTCGAGGACTAGCGGGAGGTTTGGAGACCCAGTACTTC | CASSRGLAGGLETQYF
TRBJ2-7 | TRBV20-1 | - | - | TGCAGTGCTAGAGAGGGGGGATACGAGCAGTACTTC | CSAREGGYEQYF
TRBJ1-4 | TRBV12-3/TRBV12-4 | - | - | - | CASTQSYPGKLFFF
TRBJ2-3 | TRBV7-2 | - | - | TGTGCCAGCAGCTTAGGACCCTCGGACAAGGGGTGGTATTTT | CASSLGPSDKGWYF
TRBJ2-7 | TRBV28 | TRBD1 | few | TGTGCCAGCATTGGGACAGCCATCCACGAGCAGTACTTC | CASIGTAIHEQYF
TRBJ2-5 | TRBV5-1 | - | many | TGCGCCAGCAGCTTGGTTCCGGGGGAGACCCAGTACTTC | CASSLVPGETQYF
TRBJ2-5 | TRBV2 | - | once | TGTGCCAGCGCTGAGGGCAGCAGCCGGGTGGGGACCCAGTACTTC | CASAEGSSRVGTQYF
TRBJ2-2 | TRBV6-1 | - | - | TGTGCCAGCAGTCCCTTCACGGGGACGAACACCGGGGAGCTGTTTTTT | CASSPFTGTNTGELFF
TRBJ2-7 | TRBV5-5 | - | many | TGTGCCAGCAGCCTTGGGGACGACTGGGGCTACGAGCAGTACTTC | CASSLGDDWGYEQYF
TRBJ2-1 | TRBV29-1 | TRBD1 | once | TGCAGCGTTGACGAGACAGGGGACTCCTACAATGAGCAGTTCTTC | CSVDETGDSYNEQFF
TRBJ2-7 | TRBV20-1 | TRBD2 | - | TGCAGTGTCATTAGCGGGAGCACCCACGAGCAGTACTTC | CSVISGSTHEQYF
TRBJ2-5 | TRBV14 | - | few | TGTGCCAGCAGCCCCGAATGGGGGGGGCCGAACCAAGAGACCCAGTACTTC | CASSPEWGGPNQETQYF
TRBJ1-2 | TRBV30 | - | - | TGTGCCTGTCCCCCCCCCTCCAACTATGGCTACACCTTC | CACPPPSNYGYTF
TRBJ2-7 | TRBV18 | - | - | TGTGCCAGCTCATGGGGGGCCTCCTACGAGCAGTACTTC | CASSWGASYEQYF
TRBJ2-1 | TRBV19 | - | few | TGTGCCAGTAGTACGATCAACCCCCTGGAGACTAGGGAGCAGTTCTTC | CASSTINPLETREQFF
TRBJ2-7 | TRBV29-1 | TRBD1 | few | TGCAGCGCTAGCGCCGGGACAGGGACCTACGAGCAGTACTTC | CSASAGTGTYEQYF
TRBJ2-5 | TRBV12-3/TRBV12-4 | TRBD1 | - | TGTGCCAGCAGATTCTCCGGGACAGGGATGGCCCAGTACTTC | CASRFSGTGMAQYF
TRBJ2-1 | TRBV12-3/TRBV12-4 | - | many | TGTGCCAGCAGTTTAGCCCCGGGTCACCTTAGGGAGCAGTTCTTC | CASSLAPGHLREQFF